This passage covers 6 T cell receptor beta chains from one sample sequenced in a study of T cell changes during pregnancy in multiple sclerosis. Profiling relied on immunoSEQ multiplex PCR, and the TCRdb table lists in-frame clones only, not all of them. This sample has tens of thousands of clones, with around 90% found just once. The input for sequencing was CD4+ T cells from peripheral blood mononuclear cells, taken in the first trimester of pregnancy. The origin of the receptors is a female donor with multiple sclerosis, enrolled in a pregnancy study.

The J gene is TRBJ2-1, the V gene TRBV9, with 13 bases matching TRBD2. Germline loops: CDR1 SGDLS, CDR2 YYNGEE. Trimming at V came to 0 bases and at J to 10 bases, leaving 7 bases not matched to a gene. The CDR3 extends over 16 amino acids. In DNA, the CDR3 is TGTGCCAGCAGCGTAGCTGGGACTAGCGGGGCGGGGGAGCAGTTCTTC. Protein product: CASSVAGTSGAGEQFF.

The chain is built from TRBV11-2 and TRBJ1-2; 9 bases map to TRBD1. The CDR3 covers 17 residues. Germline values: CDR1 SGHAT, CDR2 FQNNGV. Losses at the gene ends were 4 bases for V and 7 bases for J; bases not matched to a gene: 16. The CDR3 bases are TGTGCCAGCAGCTCTAGCCCCAAGGGACAGGGCTTGTCTGGCTACACCTTC. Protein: CASSSSPKGQGLSGYTF.

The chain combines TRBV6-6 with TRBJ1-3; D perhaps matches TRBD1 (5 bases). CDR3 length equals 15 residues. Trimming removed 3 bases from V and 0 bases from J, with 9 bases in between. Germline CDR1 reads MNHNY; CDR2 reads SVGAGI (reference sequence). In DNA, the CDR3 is TGTGCCAGCAGTTATAGGGGTAGCTCTGGAAACACCATATATTTT. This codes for CASSYRGSSGNTIYF.

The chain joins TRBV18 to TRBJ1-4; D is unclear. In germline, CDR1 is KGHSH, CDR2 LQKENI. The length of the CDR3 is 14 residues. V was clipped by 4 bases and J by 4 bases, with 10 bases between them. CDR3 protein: CASSLWQVNEKLFF. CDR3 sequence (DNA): TGTGCCAGCTCACTGTGGCAGGTTAATGAAAAACTGTTTTTT.

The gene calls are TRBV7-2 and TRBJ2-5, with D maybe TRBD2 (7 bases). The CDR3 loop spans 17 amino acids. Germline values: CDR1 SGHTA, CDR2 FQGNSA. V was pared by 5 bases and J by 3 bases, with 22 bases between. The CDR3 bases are TGTGCCAGCAGCCCCGGGGGCCCGGGGGGCCTTAAAGAGACCCAGTACTTC. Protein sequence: CASSPGGPGGLKETQYF. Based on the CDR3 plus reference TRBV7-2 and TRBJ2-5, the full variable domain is GAGVSQSPSNKVTEKGKDVELRCDPISGHTALYWYRQSLGQGLEFLIYFQGNSAPDKSGLPSDRFSAERTGGSVSTLTIQRTQQEDSAVYLCASSPGGPGGLKETQYFGPGTRLLVL.

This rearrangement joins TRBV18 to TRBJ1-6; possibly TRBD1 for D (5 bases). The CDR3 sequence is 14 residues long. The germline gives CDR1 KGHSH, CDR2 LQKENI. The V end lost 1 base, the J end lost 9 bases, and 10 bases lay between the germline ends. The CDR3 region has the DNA TGTGCCAGCTCACCACAGGGGCTAACTTCACCCCTCCACTTT. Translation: CASSPQGLTSPLHF.